The 27 T cell receptor beta chains below were found in one sample sequenced in a study of OX40 agonist ivuxolimab in advanced cancers. Libraries were prepared by immunoSEQ multiplex PCR; TCRdb keeps only in-frame clonotypes and omits some of them. The table has approximately 70,000 clones, roughly 88% seen once. The source was CD4+ or CD8+ T cells sorted from blood, collected in a trial of the OX40 agonist ivuxolimab. The receptors derive from an adult with an advanced solid tumor such as melanoma, head and neck, liver or kidney cancer.

The chain joins TRBV7-2 to TRBJ2-5, with D tentatively TRBD1 (6 bases). CDR3 length: 16 amino acids. The germline V and J ends were trimmed by 3 bases and 2 bases, with 16 bases remaining between them. In germline, CDR1 is SGHTA, CDR2 FQGNSA. The CDR3: CASSFGRGRGQETQYF. The CDR3, as DNA: TGTGCCAGCAGCTTTGGTCGGGGCAGGGGTCAAGAGACCCAGTACTTC.

This clone was observed once. The rearrangement links TRBV7-8 to TRBJ1-4; TRBD1 matches 8 bases. V dropped 4 bases and J dropped 8; count of bases not matched to a gene: 6. The CDR3 extends over 14 amino acids. Looked up from germline, CDR1 is SGHVS and CDR2 is FQNEAQ. The CDR3 sequence: CASSSGRDREKLFF. CDR3 nucleotide sequence: TGTGCCAGCAGCTCTGGAAGGGACAGGGAAAAACTGTTTTTT.

This chain joins TRBV4-1 and TRBJ2-5, with D perhaps TRBD1 (5 bases). CDR1 MGHRA and CDR2 YSYEKL come from the germline V gene. The CDR3 covers 14 residues. V was clipped by 3 bases and J by 1 base, with 9 bases between them. The CDR3: CASSQTATQETQYF. CDR3 sequence (DNA): TGCGCCAGCAGCCAGACAGCTACCCAAGAGACCCAGTACTTC.

The chain employs TRBV28 and TRBJ1-4; 10 positions match TRBD1. This CDR3 is 15 amino acids long. Germline-derived CDR1 and CDR2 are MDHEN and SYDVKM. V trimming: 6 bases; J trimming: 10 bases; junction bases outside the gene matches: 11. In DNA form, the CDR3 reads TGTGCCAGCAGCACCCTGACAGGGGGCATCGGAAAACTGTTTTTT. It yields the protein CASSTLTGGIGKLFF.

CDR3 in DNA: TGTGCCAGCAGTGACGGGCCTGGGGTTCAGCCCCAGCATTTT. This codes for CASSDGPGVQPQHF. The rearrangement links TRBV6-1 to TRBJ1-5; unclear D gene. Trimming cost V 3 bases and J 6 bases, with 12 bases left between them. This CDR3 region has 14 residues. Germline assignment: CDR1 MNHNS and CDR2 SASEGT.

V is TRBV5-6 and J is TRBJ1-2; 7 nucleotides agree with TRBD1. Germline assignment: CDR1 SGHDT and CDR2 YYEEEE. This CDR3 has 13 amino acids. With V trimmed by 4 bases and J by 8 bases, 8 bases remained unmatched. CDR3 loop: CASSRDRAVGYTF. In DNA, the CDR3 is TGTGCCAGCAGCCGAGACAGGGCGGTCGGCTACACCTTC.

The chain has TRBV18 and TRBJ2-6, with a possible D match to TRBD2 (5 bases). CDR3 size: 16 residues. Germline V lookup: CDR1 KGHSH, CDR2 LQKENI. V lost 2 bases and J lost 2, with 10 bases in between. The CDR3 here is CASSPTGSAGANVLTF. CDR3 DNA sequence: TGTGCCAGCTCACCAACGGGGAGTGCTGGGGCCAACGTCCTGACTTTC. The whole variable domain, remainder taken from reference TRBV18 and TRBJ2-6, is NAGVMQNPRHLVRRRGQEARLRCSPMKGHSHVYWYRQLPEEGLKFMVYLQKENIIDESGMPKERFSAEFPKEGPSILRIQQVVRGDSAAYFCASSPTGSAGANVLTFGAGSRLTVL.

The count of this clone is one. The chain recombines TRBV7-9 with TRBJ2-7; TRBD2 matches at 8 bases. CDR1 and CDR2 (germline): SEHNR, FQNEAQ (reference sequence). V was clipped by 1 base and J by 4 bases; unmatched bases: 3. This CDR3 has 14 amino acids. CDR3 nucleotide sequence: TGTGCCAGCAGCTTAGAGACTAGCGCTTACGAGCAGTACTTC. It codes for CASSLETSAYEQYF.

The chain is built from TRBV27 and TRBJ1-2; 8 bases are a match to TRBD1. CDR1 is MNHEY and CDR2 is SMNVEV in the germline V gene (reference sequence). V gave up 1 base and J gave up 8 bases; unmatched junction bases: 15. The CDR3 runs 17 residues. The CDR3 DNA reads TGTGCCAGCAGTTTATATCCCCCCGTGGCAGGGGGCTCGGGCTACACCTTC. It codes for CASSLYPPVAGGSGYTF.

The gene calls are TRBV5-5 and TRBJ1-2; D unresolved. The CDR3 runs to 15 residues. Trimming cost V 0 bases and J 5 bases, with 14 bases left between them. CDR1 and CDR2 (germline): SGHKS, YYEKEE (reference sequence). The chain's CDR3 is CASSLGRSISYGYTF. The CDR3 DNA follows: TGTGCCAGCAGCTTGGGGAGGTCGATTAGTTATGGCTACACCTTC.

This chain connects TRBV4-1 to TRBJ2-7, with a possible D match to TRBD1 (6 bases). Per germline, CDR1 MGHRA and CDR2 YSYEKL. The CDR3 length is 14 residues. V was pared by 5 bases and J by 2 bases, with 13 bases between. Here the CDR3 reads CASSTGTQAYEQYF. CDR3 DNA sequence: TGCGCCAGCAGCACCGGGACACAAGCCTACGAGCAGTACTTC.

The chain employs TRBV20-1 and TRBJ2-7; D remains unclear. Trimming pared 3 bases from V and 0 bases from J, leaving 0 bases between. Germline CDR1 and CDR2: DFQATT and SNEGSKA (reference sequence). The CDR3 has 10 residues. The CDR3 region is CSASSYEQYF. In DNA, the CDR3 is TGCAGTGCTAGCTCCTACGAGCAGTACTTC.

The genes are TRBV18 and TRBJ1-6; the D gene is possibly TRBD1 (6 bases). The CDR3 loop spans 15 amino acids. CDR1 and CDR2 from the germline V gene are KGHSH and LQKENI. Trimming left V 3 bases short and J 8 bases short, with 14 bases between. CDR3 coding DNA: TGTGCCAGCTCACCTTACAGGGATAAAGATTCACCCCTCCACTTT. Protein product: CASSPYRDKDSPLHF.

The chain joins TRBV19 to TRBJ1-3; D may be TRBD1 (5 bases). The germline CDR1 and CDR2 sequences are LNHDA and SQIVND (reference sequence). Trimming pared 5 bases from V and 0 bases from J, leaving 14 bases between. CDR3 length: 16 residues. The DNA of the CDR3 is TGTGCCAGTAGTCCTTACCCCGACAGCTCTGGAAACACCATATATTTT. It encodes CASSPYPDSSGNTIYF.

CDR3 in amino acids: CASSLGPFFEGRNYGYTF. Here the CDR3 DNA reads TGTGCCAGCAGCTTAGGACCCTTCTTCGAGGGCCGGAACTATGGCTACACCTTC. This sequence joins TRBV7-6 and TRBJ1-2; no clear D. Trimming removed 1 base from V and 2 bases from J, with 20 bases in between. Germline loops: CDR1 SGHVS, CDR2 FNYEAQ. This CDR3 is built from 18 residues.

The table lists this clone with a few counts. The J gene is TRBJ1-1, the V gene TRBV7-2; D gene ambiguous. The germline CDR1 and CDR2 sequences are SGHTA and FQGNSA. Trimming stripped 6 bases from V and 0 bases from J, with 14 bases between. The CDR3 has 15 amino acids. CDR3 bases: TGTGCCAGCAGACCTTCGTCGGGAATGAACACTGAAGCTTTCTTT. It encodes CASRPSSGMNTEAFF.

The rearrangement uses TRBV5-1 and TRBJ1-2; TRBD1 matches 7 bases. The V and J ends lost 4 bases and 0 bases, in that order; junction bases with no gene match: 6. Germline assignment: CDR1 SGHRS and CDR2 YFSETQ. The CDR3 loop spans 15 amino acids. In DNA, the CDR3 is TGCGCCAGCAGCACTGGGACAGTGCCTAACTATGGCTACACCTTC. It encodes CASSTGTVPNYGYTF.

The chain carries TRBV28 and TRBJ2-1; 8 bases fit TRBD2. The CDR3 is 13 residues long. Germline V lookup: CDR1 MDHEN, CDR2 SYDVKM. J gave up 3 bases and V 7 bases, and 2 bases lay outside the gene matches. CDR3 amino acids: CASNLAGYNEQFF. CDR3 DNA sequence: TGTGCCAGCAATCTAGCGGGCTACAATGAGCAGTTCTTC.

The rearrangement uses TRBV5-8 and TRBJ2-5, with D possibly TRBD1 on 5 matching bases. V was trimmed by 7 bases and J by 5 bases, leaving 9 bases between them. The germline V gene encodes CDR1 SGHTS and CDR2 YDEGEE. CDR3 length: 11 residues. CDR3 coding DNA: TGTGCCAGCTCCAGGGTGGAGACCCAGTACTTC. As protein: CASSRVETQYF.

V is TRBV11-1 and J is TRBJ1-2, with 7 bases lining up with TRBD1. Germline-derived CDR1 and CDR2 are SGHAT and FQDESV (reference sequence). CDR3 length equals 13 residues. The V segment lost 5 bases and the J segment 7 bases; nucleotides outside the gene matches: 7. This CDR3 is CASSTQGSSGYTF. The DNA for the CDR3 is TGTGCCAGCAGCACACAGGGGAGTTCTGGCTACACCTTC.

The chain combines TRBV27 with TRBJ1-1, with 7 bases that match TRBD1. CDR3 length: 15 residues. Germline assignment: CDR1 MNHEY and CDR2 SMNVEV (reference sequence). V lost 8 bases and J lost 1; bases outside the gene matches: 10. The CDR3 nucleotides are TGTGCCAGCCAGGGACAGACATCATGGAACACTGAAGCTTTCTTT. It specifies CASQGQTSWNTEAFF.

The chain recombines TRBV7-8 with TRBJ2-5; D possibly matches TRBD1 or TRBD2 (5 bases each). The germline gives CDR1 SGHVS, CDR2 FQNEAQ. Between the trimmed V and J ends, which lost 1 base and 5 bases, there was a span of 14 bases. The CDR3 consists of 15 residues. This CDR3 is CASSLGEGRAETQYF. CDR3 bases: TGTGCCAGCAGCTTAGGAGAGGGGCGGGCGGAGACCCAGTACTTC.

The V gene is TRBV29-1, the J gene TRBJ1-2, with 9 bases identical to TRBD1. Per the germline V gene, CDR1 is SQVTM and CDR2 is ANQGSEA. V was clipped by 7 bases and J by 8 bases; unmatched bases: 11. This CDR3 has 13 residues. The CDR3 here is CSAWTGDKRGYTF. CDR3 DNA sequence: TGCAGCGCCTGGACAGGGGACAAGAGGGGCTACACCTTC.

This clone was counted between two and nine times. The rearrangement joins TRBV5-1 to TRBJ2-3, with 7 bases that match TRBD2. CDR1 is SGHRS and CDR2 is YFSETQ in the germline V gene. The J segment lost 1 base and the V segment lost 1 base, leaving 9 bases of the junction unmatched. The length of the CDR3 is 17 residues. The CDR3: CASSLISAAGGTDTQYF. As DNA, the CDR3 is TGCGCCAGCAGCTTGATCTCTGCTGCGGGGGGCACAGATACGCAGTATTTT.

This clone counts as medium-sized. The V call is TRBV5-6, the J call TRBJ1-4, with 9 bases lining up with TRBD1. After removal of 4 bases from V and 4 bases from J, the junction contained 8 bases not matched to a gene. Per the germline V gene, CDR1 is SGHDT and CDR2 is YYEEEE. The CDR3 consists of 16 residues. The DNA for the CDR3 is TGTGCCAGCAGCCCTTGGGACAGGGCCAATAATGAAAAACTGTTTTTT. Translating it yields CASSPWDRANNEKLFF.

The V gene is TRBV29-1, the J gene TRBJ1-1, with D uncertain. This CDR3 is built from 12 residues. V was clipped by 8 bases and J by 3 bases, with 13 bases between them. Germline V gives CDR1 SQVTM, CDR2 ANQGSEA. The CDR3: CSCRTDYTEAFF. CDR3 bases: TGCAGCTGTCGGACGGACTACACTGAAGCTTTCTTT.

J is TRBJ2-7 and V is TRBV5-1; D might be TRBD2 (6 bases). The CDR3 totals 16 residues. The V gene's germline CDR1 is SGHRS and CDR2 YFSETQ. V lost 0 bases and J lost 2, with 15 bases in between. The chain's CDR3 is CASSLAMSSGTYEQYF. The CDR3 nucleotides read TGCGCCAGCAGCTTGGCCATGAGTAGCGGCACCTACGAGCAGTACTTC.